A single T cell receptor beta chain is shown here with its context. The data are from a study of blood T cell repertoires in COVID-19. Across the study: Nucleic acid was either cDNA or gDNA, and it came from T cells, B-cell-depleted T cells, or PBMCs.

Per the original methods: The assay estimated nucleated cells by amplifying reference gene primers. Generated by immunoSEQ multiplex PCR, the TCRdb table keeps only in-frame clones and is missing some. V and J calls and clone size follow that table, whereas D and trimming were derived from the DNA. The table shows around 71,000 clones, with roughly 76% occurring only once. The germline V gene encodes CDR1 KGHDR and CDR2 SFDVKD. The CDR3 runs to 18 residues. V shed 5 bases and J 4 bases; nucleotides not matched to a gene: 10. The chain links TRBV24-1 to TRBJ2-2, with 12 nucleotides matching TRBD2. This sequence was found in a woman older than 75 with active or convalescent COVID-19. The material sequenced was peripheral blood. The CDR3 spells CATSALLAGGPRTGELFF. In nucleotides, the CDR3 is TGTGCCACCAGTGCCCTCCTAGCGGGGGGGCCTCGCACCGGGGAGCTGTTTTTT.